These 23 T cell receptor beta chains came from one sample sequenced in a study of control samples from healthy donors and cancer patients. The method was immunoSEQ multiplex PCR; TCRdb's version includes in-frame clones alone and lacks a portion of them. Altogether 24,000 or so clones are present, approximately 91% being singletons, with the ten largest covering 13%. Sequencing was carried out using PBMCs. The source of these receptors is a man between 45 and 60 years old with lung cancer.

The CDR3 region has the DNA TGTGCCAGCAGCTTTATTCAGGGGGCCCCCTACGAGCAGTACTTC. Its protein is CASSFIQGAPYEQYF. The rearrangement joins TRBV7-2 to TRBJ2-7; 8 nucleotides match TRBD1. CDR1 SGHTA and CDR2 FQGNSA come from the germline V gene. V was clipped by 3 bases and J by 2 bases; unmatched bases: 6. This CDR3 contains 15 residues.

The table lists this clone with a count of one. The chain uses TRBV19 and TRBJ1-1; possible D gene TRBD1, 6 bases. V lost 5 bases and J 5 bases, leaving 15 bases between the germline ends. Germline V CDR1 and CDR2: LNHDA, SQIVND (reference sequence). This CDR3 spans 14 amino acids. Written as DNA, the CDR3 is TGTGCCAGTAGTCCCATAGACAGGAGGACTGAAGCTTTCTTT. Its protein product is CASSPIDRRTEAFF.

The chain uses TRBV7-2 and TRBJ1-2; 9 nucleotides agree with TRBD1. The junction had 6 bases not matched to a gene; V was cut back by 4 bases and J by 6 bases. This CDR3 has 14 amino acids. Germline V gene lookup returns CDR1 SGHTA and CDR2 FQGNSA. CDR3 residues: CASSYGQGTHGYTF. Written as DNA, the CDR3 is TGTGCCAGCAGCTACGGACAGGGGACCCATGGCTACACCTTC.

The chain employs TRBV3-1 (or the pseudogene TRBV3-2) and TRBJ2-1; no firm D call. In germline, CDR1 is LGHDT, CDR2 YNNKEL (reference sequence). The CDR3 is 15 residues long. Deletions cut 1 base from V and 7 bases from J, with 14 bases between. The CDR3 DNA is TGTGCCAGCAGCCAAGCGGTAGGGTATGGAAATGAGCAGTTCTTC. This translates into CASSQAVGYGNEQFF.

The chain carries TRBV6-6 and TRBJ1-5, with D possibly TRBD1 on 5 matching bases. Deletions cut 0 bases from V and 7 bases from J, with 10 bases between. This CDR3 region has 14 residues. Germline V gene lookup returns CDR1 MNHNY and CDR2 SVGAGI (reference sequence). CDR3 in DNA: TGTGCCAGCAGTTACTCGGAAGGGGAACAGCCCCAGCATTTT. Translation gives CASSYSEGEQPQHF.

The chain carries TRBV2 and TRBJ2-2; D may match TRBD1 or TRBD2 (5 bases each). The CDR3 is 16 residues long. Germline CDR1 SNHLY, CDR2 FYNNEI. Trimming took 6 bases from V and 4 from J, leaving 18 bases between them. Here the CDR3 reads CASSGWGTGGTGELFF. CDR3 DNA: TGTGCCAGCAGCGGGTGGGGCACCGGAGGCACCGGGGAGCTGTTTTTT.

The J gene is TRBJ2-2, the V gene TRBV7-9; D is perhaps TRBD1 or TRBD2 (5 bases each). The V end was cut by 0 bases, the J end by 6 bases, with 11 bases between. This CDR3 spans 15 amino acids. CDR1 and CDR2 (germline): SEHNR, FQNEAQ (reference sequence). CDR3 coding DNA: TGTGCCAGCAGCTTAGCGGATTTGGGGGCCGGGGAGCTGTTTTTT. It translates to CASSLADLGAGELFF. The full variable domain, rest sourced from reference TRBV7-9 and TRBJ2-2, is DTGVSQNPRHKITKRGQNVTFRCDPISEHNRLYWYRQTLGQGPEFLTYFQNEAQLEKSRLLSDRFSAERPKGSFSTLEIQRTEQGDSAMYLCASSLADLGAGELFFGEGSRLTVL.

This chain links TRBV28 with TRBJ1-3; D not certain. The V gene lost 4 bases and the J gene lost 3 bases, with 7 bases spanning the gap. There are 13 residues in the CDR3. Germline assignment: CDR1 MDHEN and CDR2 SYDVKM. CDR3 nucleotides: TGTGCCAGCAGTTGGGGATTTGGAAACACCATATATTTT. This codes for CASSWGFGNTIYF.

The chain employs TRBV9 and TRBJ2-1; TRBD2 matches at 8 bases. V lost 0 bases, J lost 6 bases, and 17 bases stayed unmatched. The germline V gene encodes CDR1 SGDLS and CDR2 YYNGEE. The CDR3 runs 19 residues. CDR3 DNA: TGTGCCAGCAGCGTAGGCTTGGGTAGCGGGGCGGGGGAGGCCAATGAGCAGTTCTTC. As protein: CASSVGLGSGAGEANEQFF.

This chain links TRBV2 with TRBJ2-3; D may be TRBD2 (6 bases). V lost 6 bases and J 4 bases, leaving 17 bases between the germline ends. CDR1 and CDR2 (germline): SNHLY, FYNNEI. This CDR3 is 15 amino acids long. For the CDR3, the DNA is TGTGCCAGCAGGGCCTCTAGCGCCTTACCAGATACGCAGTATTTT. It translates to CASRASSALPDTQYF.

The V call is TRBV19, the J call TRBJ2-3; 10 nucleotides match TRBD2. V shed 7 bases and J 3 bases; nucleotides not matched to a gene: 13. The germline V gene has CDR1 LNHDA and CDR2 SQIVND (reference sequence). CDR3 length equals 17 residues. The CDR3 loop is CASTLRWASGGTDTQYF. The DNA for the CDR3 is TGTGCCAGTACCTTAAGGTGGGCTAGCGGGGGTACAGATACGCAGTATTTT. Combining the CDR3 with reference TRBV19 and TRBJ2-3 gives the whole variable domain DGGITQSPKYLFRKEGQNVTLSCEQNLNHDAMYWYRQDPGQGLRLIYYSQIVNDFQKGDIAEGYSVSREKKESFPLTVTSAQKNPTAFYLCASTLRWASGGTDTQYFGPGTRLTVL.

The chain carries TRBV5-1 and TRBJ2-1, with 8 positions matching TRBD1. The germline CDR1 and CDR2 sequences are SGHRS and YFSETQ. This CDR3 spans 16 amino acids. J gave up 6 bases and V 6 bases, and 14 bases lay outside the gene matches. The CDR3 nucleotides read TGCGCCAGCACCCCGAACGGACAGGGCTTTGTCAATGAGCAGTTCTTC. Its protein is CASTPNGQGFVNEQFF.

This clone was seen only once. The chain couples TRBV18 to TRBJ1-4; possible D gene TRBD1, 6 bases. V was trimmed by 6 bases and J by 0 bases, leaving 17 bases between them. The CDR3 totals 17 residues. The germline gives CDR1 KGHSH, CDR2 LQKENI. The CDR3 coding sequence is TGTGCCAGCTCGCCTGTTGGGACACAAGCAACTAATGAAAAACTGTTTTTT. Protein: CASSPVGTQATNEKLFF. Together with reference TRBV18 and TRBJ1-4, the CDR3 gives the full variable domain: NAGVMQNPRHLVRRRGQEARLRCSPMKGHSHVYWYRQLPEEGLKFMVYLQKENIIDESGMPKERFSAEFPKEGPSILRIQQVVRGDSAAYFCASSPVGTQATNEKLFFGSGTQLSVL.

The V call is TRBV6-5, the J call TRBJ2-6; maybe TRBD1 (5 bases). Trimming shortened V by 2 bases and J by 1 base, and 6 bases separated the two germline ends. Germline CDR1 MNHEY, CDR2 SVGAGI. The CDR3 is made up of 15 amino acids. The CDR3 protein is CASSYQGSGANVLTF. For the CDR3, the DNA is TGTGCCAGCAGTTACCAGGGATCTGGGGCCAACGTCCTGACTTTC.

V gene TRBV3-1 (or the pseudogene TRBV3-2) combines with J gene TRBJ2-5; 10 nucleotides match TRBD1. Germline V lookup: CDR1 LGHDT, CDR2 YNNKEL (reference sequence). Trimming cost V 5 bases and J 4 bases; bases outside gene matches: 4. The CDR3 totals 14 residues. CDR3 coding DNA: TGTGCCAGCAGCTGGACAGGGGGGGGAGAGACCCAGTACTTC. It translates to CASSWTGGGETQYF.

The chain carries TRBV7-2 and TRBJ2-7; the match to TRBD1 covers 7 bases. Germline V gene sequence: CDR1 SGHTA, CDR2 FQGNSA. The CDR3 has 13 residues. The junction had 7 bases not matched to a gene; V was cut back by 5 bases and J by 6 bases. The DNA for the CDR3 is TGTGCCAGCAGCGGTACAGGGGCAGTCGAGCAGTACTTC. Its translation is CASSGTGAVEQYF.

The V and J genes are TRBV7-2 and TRBJ2-5, with 9 bases aligning to TRBD1. This CDR3 has 14 amino acids. J lost 5 bases, V lost 6 bases, and 7 bases had no gene match. Germline V lookup: CDR1 SGHTA, CDR2 FQGNSA. The CDR3 sequence: CASSTGTGLETQYF. The DNA for the CDR3 is TGTGCCAGCAGTACCGGGACAGGGTTGGAGACCCAGTACTTC.

V usage is TRBV7-2 and J usage is TRBJ1-2; 7 bases are a match to TRBD1. This CDR3 contains 15 residues. Germline loops: CDR1 SGHTA, CDR2 FQGNSA. The ends lost 2 bases at V and 2 bases at J; junction bases unmatched: 5. The CDR3 DNA reads TGTGCCAGCAGCTTATATGACAGGGAGAACTATGGCTACACCTTC. Its translation: CASSLYDRENYGYTF.

V usage is TRBV6-2 or TRBV6-3 and J usage is TRBJ2-2; D is ambiguous. Looked up from germline, CDR1 is MNHEY and CDR2 is SVGEGT. The CDR3 covers 15 residues. Trimming took 4 bases from V and 3 from J, leaving 12 bases between them. The CDR3 loop is CASSSGMGYTGELFF. CDR3 coding DNA: TGTGCCAGCAGTTCCGGCATGGGTTACACCGGGGAGCTGTTTTTT.

The table lists this clone with a count of one. V is TRBV7-8 and J is TRBJ1-1; D is unclear. Germline CDR1 reads SGHVS; CDR2 reads FQNEAQ. Trimming shortened V by 5 bases and J by 1 base, and 11 bases separated the two germline ends. The CDR3 has 14 residues. The CDR3 DNA reads TGTGCCAGCAGCCTCGTTTTCGGGAACACTGAAGCTTTCTTT. Translating gives CASSLVFGNTEAFF.

The V gene is TRBV3-1 (or the pseudogene TRBV3-2), the J gene TRBJ1-2; D uncertain. Germline loops: CDR1 LGHDT, CDR2 YNNKEL (reference sequence). The V and J ends lost 0 bases and 1 base respectively, with 18 bases between them. There are 18 residues in the CDR3. The CDR3 reads CASSQEDRRAEGNYGYTF. In DNA form, the CDR3 reads TGTGCCAGCAGCCAAGAGGATAGGCGGGCGGAGGGTAACTATGGCTACACCTTC.

The chain is built from TRBV5-1 and TRBJ2-5, with 14 bases lining up with TRBD2. CDR3 length: 17 residues. Germline values: CDR1 SGHRS, CDR2 YFSETQ. V was pared by 3 bases and J by 4 bases, with 8 bases of the junction left unmatched. CDR3 in amino acids: CASSSGLAGVLLETQYF. The CDR3, as DNA: TGCGCCAGCAGCTCGGGACTAGCGGGGGTACTTTTAGAGACCCAGTACTTC.

The CDR3 sequence is CASSSYSGGNYEQYF. The CDR3 DNA follows: TGTGCCAGCAGTAGCTATAGCGGGGGGAACTACGAGCAGTACTTC. This sequence joins TRBV28 and TRBJ2-7; 10 positions match TRBD2. Germline V lookup: CDR1 MDHEN, CDR2 SYDVKM. This CDR3 is built from 15 residues. After removal of 5 bases from V and 3 bases from J, the junction contained 7 bases not matched to a gene.